A single sample is the source of the 32 T cell receptor beta chains below, sequenced in a study of blood T cell repertoires in COVID-19. Using immunoSEQ multiplex PCR, the repertoire was profiled, and TCRdb retains in-frame clones only, with some absent. There are a few hundred thousand clones in the sample; more than 75% occur only once, and roughly 1% lies in the top ten. Sequencing was carried out using PBMCs or T cells enriched from blood (not recorded which). Receptors were obtained from a woman younger than 45 who had recovered from COVID-19.

The chain employs TRBV7-2 and TRBJ2-1; TRBD2 agrees at 8 bases. Germline loops: CDR1 SGHTA, CDR2 FQGNSA. V lost 3 bases and J lost 8; bases outside the gene matches: 9. This CDR3 is built from 15 residues. The CDR3: CASSLGRGGKYEQFF. CDR3 DNA: TGTGCCAGCAGCTTGGGACGGGGGGGCAAATATGAGCAGTTCTTC.

This chain connects TRBV28 to TRBJ1-5, with TRBD1 matching over 8 bases. The CDR3 consists of 13 residues. Germline values: CDR1 MDHEN, CDR2 SYDVKM. V gave up 5 bases and J gave up 6 bases; unmatched junction bases: 3. The CDR3 protein is CASSQGAGQPQHF. In nucleotides, the CDR3 is TGTGCCAGCAGTCAGGGGGCCGGTCAGCCCCAGCATTTT.

This clone has a handful of counts. V gene TRBV2 combines with J gene TRBJ2-3; 7 bases are shared with TRBD2. V gave up 3 bases and J gave up 2 bases; unmatched junction bases: 11. The length of the CDR3 is 17 residues. CDR1 is SNHLY and CDR2 is FYNNEI in the germline V gene. CDR3 DNA: TGTGCCAGCAGTGATGGGCCGGCTAGCGGTAACACAGATACGCAGTATTTT. Encoded protein: CASSDGPASGNTDTQYF.

The gene calls are TRBV18 and TRBJ1-3; 9 bases line up with TRBD1. The V gene end was trimmed by 4 bases and the J gene end by 2 bases; junction bases not matched to a gene: 6. Looked up from germline, CDR1 is KGHSH and CDR2 is LQKENI. The CDR3 is 16 residues long. Here the CDR3 reads CASSLGTGRAGNTIYF. The CDR3 DNA is TGTGCCAGCTCACTCGGGACAGGGCGTGCTGGAAACACCATATATTTT.

V is TRBV29-1 and J is TRBJ1-3; D may be TRBD1 (6 bases). Per the germline V gene, CDR1 is SQVTM and CDR2 is ANQGSEA. The CDR3 totals 14 residues. The V end was cut by 4 bases, the J end by 0 bases, with 10 bases between. CDR3 residues: CSVAGQHSGNTIYF. As DNA, the CDR3 is TGCAGCGTTGCGGGACAACACTCTGGAAACACCATATATTTT.

The V gene is TRBV6-1, the J gene TRBJ1-2; the D is unclear. The germline V gene has CDR1 MNHNS and CDR2 SASEGT. The V gene lost 2 bases and the J gene lost 4 bases, with 8 bases spanning the gap. CDR3 length: 13 residues. The CDR3: CASSERELYGYTF. CDR3 DNA: TGTGCCAGCAGTGAAAGAGAACTCTATGGCTACACCTTC.

The chain has TRBV2 and TRBJ1-5; possibly TRBD1 for D (6 bases). Germline assignment: CDR1 SNHLY and CDR2 FYNNEI. This CDR3 has 16 amino acids. V was cut by 6 bases and J by 0 bases, with 15 bases left in between. The CDR3 DNA sequence: TGTGCCAGCAGGGTAGGACAGAGATATAGCAATCAGCCCCAGCATTTT. It yields the protein CASRVGQRYSNQPQHF.

The chain combines TRBV7-9 with TRBJ2-3, with TRBD1 identical over 10 bases. CDR3 length: 16 residues. Germline lookup yields CDR1 SEHNR and CDR2 FQNEAQ (reference sequence). V was pared by 6 bases and J by 3 bases, with 9 bases of the junction left unmatched. CDR3 DNA: TGTGCCAGCAGACCCGGGACAGGGGTTGGGACAGATACGCAGTATTTT. Its protein product is CASRPGTGVGTDTQYF. Together with reference TRBV7-9 and TRBJ2-3, the CDR3 gives the full variable domain: DTGVSQNPRHKITKRGQNVTFRCDPISEHNRLYWYRQTLGQGPEFLTYFQNEAQLEKSRLLSDRFSAERPKGSFSTLEIQRTEQGDSAMYLCASRPGTGVGTDTQYFGPGTRLTVL.

The chain combines TRBV14 with TRBJ1-6, with a weak D call TRBD1 (5 bases). V lost 0 bases to trimming and J lost 10 bases, with 13 bases between them. Germline CDR1 SGHDN, CDR2 FVKESK. The CDR3 sequence is 15 residues long. The CDR3 nucleotides are TGTGCCAGCAGCCAAGAGGCGTTGCGGGGCTCACCCCTCCACTTT. Residues: CASSQEALRGSPLHF.

The CDR3 DNA reads as TGTGCCAGCAGCTACTTCTTCGGGGTAACGAACACCGGGGAGCTGTTTTTT. It yields the protein CASSYFFGVTNTGELFF. The V and J genes are TRBV7-8 and TRBJ2-2; D may be TRBD2 (5 bases). Trimming took off 4 bases at V and 0 bases at J, with 15 bases between the two ends. CDR1 and CDR2 from the germline V gene are SGHVS and FQNEAQ. This CDR3 has 17 residues.

The chain is built from TRBV3-1 (or the pseudogene TRBV3-2) and TRBJ2-1; TRBD2 matches at 13 bases. From germline, CDR1 is LGHDT and CDR2 YNNKEL (reference sequence). Trimming took 4 bases from V and 14 from J; bases not matched to a gene: 5. CDR3 length: 13 residues. The CDR3 DNA follows: TGTGCCAGCAGCCTTGGGACTAGCGGGGAAAAGTTCTTC. Amino acids: CASSLGTSGEKFF.

The chain uses TRBV2 and TRBJ1-2; D perhaps matches TRBD1 (5 bases). From germline, CDR1 is SNHLY and CDR2 FYNNEI. Trimming shortened V by 2 bases and J by 4 bases, and 26 bases separated the two germline ends. The CDR3 runs 19 residues. Here the CDR3 reads CASSEWGGTGIGQRYGYTF. DNA of the CDR3: TGTGCCAGCAGTGAATGGGGGGGGACGGGAATTGGTCAGCGCTATGGCTACACCTTC.

This clone was seen a single time. J is TRBJ1-3 and V is TRBV14; 7 nucleotides match TRBD1. Germline trimming cut 2 bases from V and 2 bases from J; bases unmatched to any gene: 9. The germline V gene has CDR1 SGHDN and CDR2 FVKESK. The CDR3 has 17 amino acids. The CDR3 loop is CASSQFPGTEAGNTIYF. DNA for the CDR3: TGTGCCAGCAGCCAATTTCCCGGGACAGAGGCTGGAAACACCATATATTTT.

This rearrangement joins TRBV5-1 to TRBJ2-2; TRBD2 is a possible D gene (6 bases). The V gene's germline CDR1 is SGHRS and CDR2 YFSETQ. V shed 1 base and J shed 3 bases, with 7 bases lying between them. The CDR3 is 14 amino acids. As DNA, the CDR3 is TGCGCCAGCAGCTTGCGACTAGACACCGGGGAGCTGTTTTTT. It encodes CASSLRLDTGELFF. Looking up the rest from reference TRBV5-1 and TRBJ2-2 gives the full variable domain: KAGVTQTPRYLIKTRGQQVTLSCSPISGHRSVSWYQQTPGQGLQFLFEYFSETQRNKGNFPGRFSGRQFSNSRSEMNVSTLELGDSALYLCASSLRLDTGELFFGEGSRLTVL.

The chain uses TRBV28 and TRBJ1-4; 10 bases line up with TRBD1. This CDR3 comprises 15 residues. With V trimmed by 4 bases and J by 4 bases, 3 bases remained unmatched. Germline CDR1 and CDR2: MDHEN and SYDVKM. This chain's CDR3 is CASSSRTGGNEKLFF. CDR3 nucleotide sequence: TGTGCCAGCAGTTCCAGGACAGGGGGTAATGAAAAACTGTTTTTT.

This rearrangement joins TRBV7-9 to TRBJ2-3, with 9 positions matching TRBD1. With 5 bases clipped from V and 6 bases from J, the junction kept 12 bases outside the gene matches. The CDR3 has 16 amino acids. Germline V gene data show CDR1 as SEHNR and CDR2 as FQNEAQ (reference sequence). CDR3 sequence (DNA): TGTGCCAGCAGCCTAATTTCGACAGGGGGGTTGGATACGCAGTATTTT. It encodes CASSLISTGGLDTQYF.

The gene calls are TRBV7-9 and TRBJ2-2, with TRBD1 matching 7 bases. The CDR3 extends over 11 amino acids. CDR1 and CDR2 from the germline V gene are SEHNR and FQNEAQ (reference sequence). The CDR3 sequence: CGDRGTGELFF. In nucleotides, the CDR3 is TGTGGGGACAGAGGCACCGGGGAGCTGTTTTTT.

J is TRBJ2-2 and V is TRBV30; D unclear. The V and J ends lost 1 base and 0 bases respectively, with 9 bases between them. Germline V gene sequence: CDR1 GTSNPN, CDR2 SVGIG (reference sequence). The CDR3 contains 15 residues. CDR3 region: CAWSDRHANTGELFF. CDR3 in DNA: TGTGCCTGGAGTGACCGACACGCGAACACCGGGGAGCTGTTTTTT.

This chain connects TRBV29-1 to TRBJ2-5, with 8 bases identical to TRBD1. With 7 bases clipped from V and 5 bases from J, the junction kept 6 bases outside the gene matches. The CDR3 loop spans 12 amino acids. Germline V gives CDR1 SQVTM, CDR2 ANQGSEA. CDR3 residues: CSARQGAETQYF. The CDR3 coding sequence is TGCAGCGCGCGTCAGGGGGCGGAGACCCAGTACTTC.

The rearrangement joins TRBV5-1 to TRBJ2-5, with D perhaps matching TRBD2 (6 bases). The CDR3 runs to 14 residues. Germline loops: CDR1 SGHRS, CDR2 YFSETQ. Trimming shortened V by 2 bases and J by 5 bases, and 13 bases separated the two germline ends. This chain's CDR3 is CASSLGTPTETQYF. DNA for the CDR3: TGCGCCAGCAGCTTAGGGACTCCTACGGAGACCCAGTACTTC.

The V and J genes are TRBV7-2 and TRBJ2-5; 7 nucleotides match TRBD1. After removal of 5 bases from V and 5 bases from J, the junction contained 14 bases not matched to a gene. Germline V gene sequence: CDR1 SGHTA, CDR2 FQGNSA. The CDR3 runs to 16 residues. The CDR3: CASSKGARGVGETQYF. The CDR3 region has the DNA TGTGCCAGCAGCAAGGGGGCAAGGGGTGTCGGTGAGACCCAGTACTTC.

This sequence joins TRBV30 and TRBJ1-4; a possible D gene is TRBD1 (6 bases). CDR1 is GTSNPN and CDR2 is SVGIG in the germline V gene (reference sequence). V lost 1 base and J lost 5, with 23 bases in between. This CDR3 region has 18 residues. The CDR3 loop reads CAWSAQPFRGRGNEKLFF. The DNA of the CDR3 is TGTGCCTGGAGTGCCCAACCCTTTCGCGGGAGGGGGAATGAAAAACTGTTTTTT. The whole variable domain, remainder taken from reference TRBV30 and TRBJ1-4, is SQTIHQWPATLVQPVGSPLSLECTVEGTSNPNLYWYRQAAGRGLQLLFYSVGIGQISSEVPQNLSASRPQDRQFILSSKKLLLSDSGFYLCAWSAQPFRGRGNEKLFFGSGTQLSVL.

The rearrangement joins TRBV7-2 to TRBJ1-1; 7 bases are shared with TRBD1. The J segment lost 1 base and the V segment lost 5 bases, leaving 4 bases of the junction unmatched. Germline CDR1 is SGHTA and CDR2 is FQGNSA. The CDR3 is 14 amino acids. The CDR3 DNA reads as TGTGCCAGCAGCCGGGACAGAACGAACACTGAAGCTTTCTTT. Protein sequence: CASSRDRTNTEAFF.

The J gene is TRBJ2-1, the V gene TRBV5-6; 7 nucleotides agree with TRBD1. The germline CDR1 and CDR2 sequences are SGHDT and YYEEEE. This CDR3 spans 15 amino acids. V lost 1 base and J lost 2; bases outside the gene matches: 3. The CDR3 region has the DNA TGTGCCAGCAGCTTGCCCCAGGGGGCCTACAATGAGCAGTTCTTC. Protein product: CASSLPQGAYNEQFF.

The J gene is TRBJ1-1, the V gene TRBV3-1 (or the pseudogene TRBV3-2); 7 nucleotides line up with TRBD1. The CDR3 is made up of 15 amino acids. Germline V gene data show CDR1 as LGHDT and CDR2 as YNNKEL (reference sequence). V shed 8 bases and J 4 bases; nucleotides not matched to a gene: 13. Here the CDR3 reads CASGISQGSGTEAFF. DNA for the CDR3: TGTGCCAGCGGAATTTCACAGGGGAGTGGCACTGAAGCTTTCTTT.

This CDR3 is CASSLTRVYGEKLFF. CDR3 nucleotides: TGTGCCAGCAGCTTAACCCGCGTATACGGGGAAAAACTGTTTTTT. The gene calls are TRBV7-9 and TRBJ1-4, with D unresolved. Germline CDR1 and CDR2: SEHNR and FQNEAQ (reference sequence). Trimming removed 2 bases from V and 8 bases from J, with 15 bases in between. This CDR3 has 15 residues.

CDR3 sequence: CAISPGQGAGTEAFF. CDR3 coding DNA: TGTGCCATCAGTCCGGGACAGGGGGCGGGCACTGAAGCTTTCTTT. The V call is TRBV10-3, the J call TRBJ1-1; 12 bases line up with TRBD1. Trimming removed 5 bases from V and 4 bases from J; junction bases left unmatched: 5. This CDR3 has 15 amino acids. CDR1 is ENHRY and CDR2 is SYGVKD in the germline V gene.

This clone was seen a handful of times. The V and J genes are TRBV11-2 and TRBJ1-2, with 7 bases aligning to TRBD1. After removal of 2 bases from V and 2 bases from J, the junction contained 8 bases not matched to a gene. Germline-derived CDR1 and CDR2 are SGHAT and FQNNGV. CDR3 length: 16 amino acids. The CDR3 sequence: CASSLLSGQNNYGYTF. The CDR3 DNA follows: TGTGCCAGCAGCTTATTATCGGGACAGAACAACTATGGCTACACCTTC. Full variable domain (missing parts from reference TRBV11-2 and TRBJ1-2): EAGVAQSPRYKIIEKRQSVAFWCNPISGHATLYWYQQILGQGPKLLIQFQNNGVVDDSQLPKDRFSAERLKGVDSTLKIQPAKLEDSAVYLCASSLLSGQNNYGYTFGSGTRLTVV.

V is TRBV19 and J is TRBJ1-5, with TRBD1 as a possible D gene (5 bases). Germline CDR1 and CDR2: LNHDA and SQIVND (reference sequence). With 7 bases removed from V and 0 bases from J, the gap between germline ends came to 19 bases. The CDR3 covers 17 residues. This chain's CDR3 is CASTTAVTVNSNQPQHF. The CDR3 coding sequence is TGTGCCAGTACCACAGCAGTGACAGTGAATAGCAATCAGCCCCAGCATTTT. Full variable domain (outside the CDR3, taken from reference TRBV19 and TRBJ1-5): DGGITQSPKYLFRKEGQNVTLSCEQNLNHDAMYWYRQDPGQGLRLIYYSQIVNDFQKGDIAEGYSVSREKKESFPLTVTSAQKNPTAFYLCASTTAVTVNSNQPQHFGDGTRLSIL.

This sequence joins TRBV2 and TRBJ2-3, with 8 positions matching TRBD1. This CDR3 is built from 15 residues. Germline trimming cut 2 bases from V and 2 bases from J; bases unmatched to any gene: 3. CDR1 and CDR2 from the germline V gene are SNHLY and FYNNEI. The chain's CDR3 is CASSEFRGLTDTQYF. The CDR3 coding sequence is TGTGCCAGCAGTGAATTCAGGGGGCTCACAGATACGCAGTATTTT. The full variable domain, its missing parts supplied by reference TRBV2 and TRBJ2-3, is EPEVTQTPSHQVTQMGQEVILRCVPISNHLYFYWYRQILGQKVEFLVSFYNNEISEKSEIFDDQFSVERPDGSNFTLKIRSTKLEDSAMYFCASSEFRGLTDTQYFGPGTRLTVL.

The chain joins TRBV5-1 to TRBJ2-3; TRBD2 matches 12 bases. Germline V gives CDR1 SGHRS, CDR2 YFSETQ. V dropped 3 bases and J dropped 2; count of bases not matched to a gene: 16. The CDR3 runs to 20 residues. CDR3 bases: TGCGCCAGCAGCTCTTCTAGCGGGGGGGCCAATTCGGTCTTCACAGATACGCAGTATTTT. It codes for CASSSSSGGANSVFTDTQYF.

This clone is a singleton in its sample. J is TRBJ2-7 and V is TRBV12-3 or TRBV12-4, with 9 bases lining up with TRBD1. V was pared by 6 bases and J by 3 bases, with 3 bases of the junction left unmatched. This CDR3 region has 13 residues. The CDR3 nucleotides read TGTGCCAGCAGGCGGGACAGGGACTACGAGCAGTACTTC. This sequence encodes CASRRDRDYEQYF.